Included here is one T cell receptor (beta chain) sequence, with context. The sample is drawn from a study of T cell changes during pregnancy in multiple sclerosis. Trimming at V came to 3 bases and at J to 4 bases, leaving 13 bases not matched to a gene. Germline CDR1 is SGDLS and CDR2 is YYNGEE. The CDR3 is 18 amino acids. Assay used: immunoSEQ multiplex PCR; TCRdb lists only in-frame clones, some missing. The top ten hold about 2.6% of the sample, which has about 59,000 clones, approximately 94% seen once. V and J are TRBV9 and TRBJ2-7; 13 bases match TRBD2. The TCR comes from a female donor with multiple sclerosis, enrolled in a pregnancy study. The source was CD8+ T cells from peripheral blood mononuclear cells, collected after pregnancy. The CDR3 protein is CASSASRTSGSRWYEQYF. CDR3 DNA: TGTGCCAGCAGCGCCTCTCGGACTAGCGGGAGTAGGTGGTACGAGCAGTACTTC.